Given below is one TCR beta chain in context. Its cognate antigen has yet to be identified. Base-call qualities are not available, and no considerably larger clone is one nucleotide away. The source of the sample is a study of glioma-infiltrating T cells (dated by TCRdb to the mid-2010s). About the full investigation: The study sequenced TCR alpha- and beta-chain repertoires from glioma tissue, from non-neoplastic brain tissue and from matched peripheral blood mononuclear cells. The paired cohort was made up of three low-grade glioma patients, several primary glioblastoma patients and three non-glioma patients who contributed non-neoplastic brain tissue. To gauge divergence between tissue and blood T-cell populations, every tissue-infiltrating repertoire was compared against the peripheral blood repertoire from the same patient.

The paper as a whole reports these results and caveats: VJ-independent divergence between tissue and blood was below expectation in non-neoplastic patients but above expectation in all gliomas, especially low-grade gliomas. The group comparisons were based on small numbers of patients: three non-neoplastic, three low-grade glioma and about eight glioblastoma patients. Only a very small number of CDR3 sequences turned up in both tissue and blood, a result put down to high CDR3 diversity combined with limited sampling.

CDR1 SGHRS and CDR2 YFSETQ are derived from the germline V gene. The germline ends are 9 bases apart after V is trimmed by 7 bases and J by 6 bases. Reading from cysteine to phenylalanine, the CDR3 counts 11 amino acids. The only DNA kept is the CDR3, 33 bases in frame from the first base. The iRepertoire nested amplicon-rescue multiplex PCR (arm-PCR) platform was used to amplify TCR alpha and beta CDR3 regions from RNA. The input for one-step reverse transcription and amplification was about 85-450 ng of tissue mRNA or PBMC total RNA. Following bead purification, Illumina adapters were added by a secondary multiplex PCR, and the libraries were gel-purified between 200 and 400 bp. Demultiplexing relied on internal 6-nucleotide barcodes carried by the libraries. Sequencing of libraries was performed on an Illumina MiSeq with 2x220 or 2x250 nucleotide paired-end reads. As for the original processing: Paired reads were merged with FLASH 1.2.11 and aligned to the GRCh37 human genome with BWA-MEM before extracting TRA and TRB reads. V and J assignment used an IMGT-derived reference of cassette sequences and CDR3 motifs that included pseudogenes. Reads were translated in three frames, and productive CDR3s were defined by a C…FGXG motif without stop codons. Clonotypes were defined as unique combinations of V-J cassette pair and CDR3 amino acid sequence. Filtering of reads was based on Hamming distance, with the threshold set by the sequence error rate of each sample in mapped regions. TCRdb trimmed the raw reads at Q25, called clones with MiXCR and kept productive beta chains. Identical CDR3 protein sequences are pooled into one entry, listed with their most common genes and DNA. The V and J calls come from TCRdb's annotation, not from the publication. This sample gives over 100,000 distinct CDR3 sequences in total; under 30% of them show up just once. The ten most abundant clones make up 35% of the sample.

Recombination connected TRBV5-1 to TRBJ2-3; the D gene assignment is perhaps TRBD1 or TRBD2, with each matching 5 bases. Material: glioma tissue, nonneoplastic brain tissue, or PBMCs (not recorded which). The receptor comes from a human donor with low-grade glioma or glioblastoma, undergoing nonglioma brain surgery, or in good health (not recorded which). The DNA reads TGCGCCAGCGGGACCGTGGATACGCAGTATTTT. This translates into CASGTVDTQYF.